These 23 T cell receptor beta chains were sequenced from one sample in a study of blood T cell repertoires in COVID-19. Data came from immunoSEQ multiplex PCR; TCRdb stores just in-frame clones and leaves some out. The sample carries hundreds of thousands of clones, nearly 90% recorded once. Sequenced material: PBMCs or T cells enriched from blood (not recorded which). The receptors originated from a woman younger than 35 with acute COVID-19.

This clone is a singleton in its sample. The V gene is TRBV5-1, the J gene TRBJ1-1; maybe TRBD1 (6 bases). Trimming took 0 bases from V and 1 from J, leaving 7 bases between them. Germline V gene data show CDR1 as SGHRS and CDR2 as YFSETQ. The CDR3 runs 14 residues. The DNA for the CDR3 is TGCGCCAGCAGCTTGGTAGGGGGGAACACTGAAGCTTTCTTT. Protein product: CASSLVGGNTEAFF.

This rearrangement joins TRBV30 to TRBJ2-4; tentative D call: TRBD2 (5 bases). Trimming removed 0 bases at V and 8 bases at J, with 20 bases between. The CDR3 runs to 16 residues. The germline gives CDR1 GTSNPN, CDR2 SVGIG (reference sequence). The DNA of the CDR3 is TGTGCCTGGAGTGTCCTCCCGCAGACCGGAGGCCACATTCAGTACTTC. It encodes CAWSVLPQTGGHIQYF.

The chain links TRBV18 to TRBJ1-2; 10 nucleotides match TRBD1. This CDR3 region has 18 residues. The germline V gene encodes CDR1 KGHSH and CDR2 LQKENI. The junction had 10 bases not matched to a gene; V was cut back by 1 base and J by 2 bases. CDR3 protein: CASSPRGQGTQRNYGYTF. As DNA, the CDR3 is TGTGCCAGCTCACCACGGGGACAGGGGACCCAACGAAACTATGGCTACACCTTC.

V and J are TRBV7-9 and TRBJ1-5; TRBD1 matches at 9 bases. The CDR3 consists of 15 residues. The J segment lost 5 bases and the V segment lost 4 bases, leaving 6 bases of the junction unmatched. From germline, CDR1 is SEHNR and CDR2 FQNEAQ (reference sequence). The CDR3 sequence: CASSSWGQGDQPQHF. The CDR3 DNA follows: TGTGCCAGCAGCTCATGGGGACAGGGTGATCAGCCCCAGCATTTT.

J is TRBJ2-5 and V is TRBV7-3; TRBD1 matches at 8 bases. The CDR3 sequence is 13 residues long. The V segment lost 5 bases and the J segment 4 bases; nucleotides outside the gene matches: 3. Germline values: CDR1 SGHTA, CDR2 FQGTGA. The CDR3 DNA reads TGTGCCAGCAGCCCCAGGGGGCTAGAGACCCAGTACTTC. As protein: CASSPRGLETQYF. Complete variable domain (other parts from reference TRBV7-3 and TRBJ2-5): GAGVSQTPSNKVTEKGKYVELRCDPISGHTALYWYRQSLGQGPEFLIYFQGTGAADDSGLPNDRFFAVRPEGSVSTLKIQRTERGDSAVYLCASSPRGLETQYFGPGTRLLVL.

A single count supports this clone. The chain couples TRBV11-2 to TRBJ2-7; 7 nucleotides agree with TRBD1. Germline CDR1 reads SGHAT; CDR2 reads FQNNGV. V dropped 5 bases and J dropped 1; count of bases not matched to a gene: 8. The CDR3 covers 15 residues. The CDR3: CASSKGQRGSYEQYF. Here the CDR3 DNA reads TGTGCCAGCAGCAAGGGACAGAGAGGTTCCTACGAGCAGTACTTC.

The V and J genes are TRBV5-1 and TRBJ2-5, with 7 nucleotides matching TRBD2. After removal of 0 bases from V and 1 base from J, the junction contained 6 bases not matched to a gene. Germline V gives CDR1 SGHRS, CDR2 YFSETQ. CDR3 length: 16 amino acids. The CDR3 sequence is CASSLAFASGQETQYF. CDR3 coding DNA: TGCGCCAGCAGCTTGGCCTTCGCTAGCGGCCAAGAGACCCAGTACTTC. The variable domain in full, with the rest retrieved from reference TRBV5-1 and TRBJ2-5, is KAGVTQTPRYLIKTRGQQVTLSCSPISGHRSVSWYQQTPGQGLQFLFEYFSETQRNKGNFPGRFSGRQFSNSRSEMNVSTLELGDSALYLCASSLAFASGQETQYFGPGTRLLVL.

The chain couples TRBV16 to TRBJ2-2; TRBD1 matches at 8 bases. With 0 bases clipped from V and 3 bases from J, the junction kept 0 bases outside the gene matches. The germline gives CDR1 KGHSY, CDR2 FQNENV. This CDR3 contains 15 residues. The CDR3 nucleotides are TGTGCCAGCAGCCAATCCAGGGGGCACACCGGGGAGCTGTTTTTT. This codes for CASSQSRGHTGELFF.

This chain's CDR3 is CASSIGLAGDYEQYF. The CDR3 region has the DNA TGTGCCAGCAGCATAGGACTAGCGGGAGACTACGAGCAGTACTTC. The rearrangement uses TRBV5-6 and TRBJ2-7; 13 nucleotides align to TRBD2. J lost 3 bases, V lost 4 bases, and 4 bases had no gene match. The length of the CDR3 is 15 residues. From germline, CDR1 is SGHDT and CDR2 YYEEEE.

The rearrangement links TRBV25-1 to TRBJ2-3; 11 positions match TRBD1. V was pared by 2 bases and J by 0 bases, with 4 bases of the junction left unmatched. Germline V gene sequence: CDR1 MGHDK, CDR2 SYGVNS. The CDR3 has 17 amino acids. Here the CDR3 reads CASSERTGGFSTDTQYF. The CDR3 DNA reads as TGTGCCAGCAGTGAACGGACAGGGGGCTTCAGCACAGATACGCAGTATTTT.

The gene calls are TRBV6-1 and TRBJ1-5, with TRBD1 matching over 8 bases. Germline CDR1 MNHNS, CDR2 SASEGT. The CDR3 loop spans 16 amino acids. V trimming: 2 bases; J trimming: 2 bases; junction bases outside the gene matches: 5. CDR3 sequence (DNA): TGTGCCAGCAGTGAACGACAGGGGTTCGGCAATCAGCCCCAGCATTTT. Residues: CASSERQGFGNQPQHF.

J is TRBJ2-1 and V is TRBV27; 7 nucleotides agree with TRBD2. Trimming cost V 5 bases and J 4 bases; bases outside gene matches: 5. Germline V gives CDR1 MNHEY, CDR2 SMNVEV (reference sequence). This CDR3 region has 14 residues. CDR3 sequence reads: CASSLAAAYNEQFF. Written as DNA, the CDR3 is TGTGCCAGCAGTCTAGCGGCCGCTTACAATGAGCAGTTCTTC.

This clone was counted a single time. J is TRBJ1-4 and V is TRBV7-9; TRBD1 aligns across 10 bases. The germline gives CDR1 SEHNR, CDR2 FQNEAQ (reference sequence). This CDR3 is built from 17 residues. V gave up 3 bases and J gave up 3 bases; unmatched junction bases: 7. The CDR3 region has the DNA TGTGCCAGCAGCTTCTTCCCGGGACAGGGGTCTAATGAAAAACTGTTTTTT. Its protein is CASSFFPGQGSNEKLFF.

Concerning this clone: An end of the junction does not agree with germline; a read error may underlie this. V and J are TRBV20-1 and TRBJ1-2; 10 bases line up with TRBD1. This CDR3 has 14 amino acids. Germline CDR1 reads DFQATT; CDR2 reads SNEGSKA (reference sequence). The CDR3 spells CRASRTGGEDGYTF. The CDR3 DNA follows: TGCAGGGCTAGTCGGACAGGGGGAGAGGATGGCTACACCTTC.

This chain uses TRBV19 with TRBJ2-7; maybe TRBD2 (5 bases). CDR1 and CDR2 from the germline V gene are LNHDA and SQIVND (reference sequence). This CDR3 comprises 14 residues. Trimming shortened V by 3 bases and J by 0 bases, and 9 bases separated the two germline ends. CDR3 in amino acids: CASSISGSSYEQYF. CDR3 nucleotide sequence: TGTGCCAGTAGTATCTCTGGGAGCTCCTACGAGCAGTACTTC. Filled out from reference TRBV19 and TRBJ2-7, the complete variable domain reads DGGITQSPKYLFRKEGQNVTLSCEQNLNHDAMYWYRQDPGQGLRLIYYSQIVNDFQKGDIAEGYSVSREKKESFPLTVTSAQKNPTAFYLCASSISGSSYEQYFGPGTRLTVT.

The gene calls are TRBV3-1 (or the pseudogene TRBV3-2) and TRBJ2-1; 12 bases agree with TRBD2. With 4 bases clipped from V and 6 bases from J, the junction kept 16 bases outside the gene matches. The CDR3 has 19 amino acids. CDR1 and CDR2 (germline): LGHDT, YNNKEL (reference sequence). As DNA, the CDR3 is TGTGCCAGCAGCCCTCCTAGGACTAGCGGGATCTGGGGCTTCAATGAGCAGTTCTTC. Translating gives CASSPPRTSGIWGFNEQFF.

This sequence joins TRBV5-1 and TRBJ2-7; 8 positions agree with TRBD2. CDR1 and CDR2 (germline): SGHRS, YFSETQ. CDR3 length: 14 amino acids. With 7 bases clipped from V and 5 bases from J, the junction kept 11 bases outside the gene matches. The CDR3 loop reads CASRSSSTSDEQYF. The CDR3 DNA sequence: TGCGCCAGCCGATCCTCCTCGACTAGCGACGAGCAGTACTTC.

V usage is TRBV4-1 and J usage is TRBJ2-1; 7 nucleotides align to TRBD2. Germline CDR1 is MGHRA and CDR2 is YSYEKL. The CDR3 extends over 14 amino acids. V shed 3 bases and J 6 bases; nucleotides not matched to a gene: 5. For the CDR3, the DNA is TGCGCCAGCAGCCACGGGGGGAGATCCAATGAGCAGTTCTTC. Protein: CASSHGGRSNEQFF.

This chain connects TRBV28 to TRBJ1-2, with 9 nucleotides matching TRBD1. The junction had 8 bases not matched to a gene; V was cut back by 4 bases and J by 5 bases. From germline, CDR1 is MDHEN and CDR2 SYDVKM. The CDR3 covers 15 residues. The CDR3 DNA reads TGTGCCAGCAGTTCTACGCCTGGGACAGGGTATGGCTACACCTTC. This sequence encodes CASSSTPGTGYGYTF.

V gene TRBV28 combines with J gene TRBJ2-7; 9 positions agree with TRBD2. Trimming at V came to 1 base and at J to 2 bases, leaving 12 bases not matched to a gene. The CDR3 covers 18 residues. Germline assignment: CDR1 MDHEN and CDR2 SYDVKM. DNA for the CDR3: TGTGCCAGCAGTTTATCGGGCTATAGCGGGAGTGGTCCCTACGAGCAGTACTTC. This codes for CASSLSGYSGSGPYEQYF.

J is TRBJ2-7 and V is TRBV5-1; maybe TRBD2 (6 bases). The length of the CDR3 is 15 residues. Germline-derived CDR1 and CDR2 are SGHRS and YFSETQ. V gave up 4 bases and J gave up 2 bases, with 16 bases separating them. CDR3 nucleotides: TGCGCCAGCAGCCCCCTTGGAGGGGTGCCCTACGAGCAGTACTTC. Translating it yields CASSPLGGVPYEQYF.

The chain links TRBV28 to TRBJ1-5; 7 nucleotides agree with TRBD1. Germline assignment: CDR1 MDHEN and CDR2 SYDVKM. This CDR3 spans 14 amino acids. J lost 7 bases, V lost 6 bases, and 9 bases had no gene match. The CDR3 reads CASRPGTDAQPQHF. The CDR3 DNA is TGTGCCAGCAGGCCCGGGACAGACGCCCAGCCCCAGCATTTT.

V gene TRBV15 combines with J gene TRBJ2-1, with 9 bases fitting TRBD2. Per germline, CDR1 LNHNV and CDR2 YYDKDF (reference sequence). The CDR3 is made up of 18 amino acids. V trimming: 0 bases; J trimming: 0 bases; junction bases outside the gene matches: 6. CDR3 nucleotide sequence: TGTGCCACCAGCAGAGAAGCGGGAGGCAGGAGCTCCTACAATGAGCAGTTCTTC. This encodes CATSREAGGRSSYNEQFF.